The clone carrying this T cell receptor (beta chain) was seen more than once but under ten times. In germline, CDR1 is DFQATT, CDR2 SNEGSKA (reference sequence). V lost 0 bases to trimming and J lost 5 bases, with 15 bases between them. This CDR3 has 15 amino acids. TCRdb used MiXCR to reprocess the RT-PCR reads, holding one entry per CDR3 protein. The sample holds approximately 160,000 distinct CDR3 sequences, approximately 30% seen once. This entry is derived from a study of patients and donors after allogeneic stem cell transplantation. The sequence was collected from a human donor who was either an allogeneic HSCT recipient or a stem cell or donor lymphocyte infusion donor (not recorded which). It is not recorded whose cells these are; they may come from a transplant donor. The chain carries TRBV20-1 and TRBJ2-3; tentative D call: TRBD2 (7 bases). Material: blood, either unsorted or a sorted T cell fraction (not recorded which). The CDR3 DNA reads TGCAGTGCTAGAGATGGGGGCGGGAGAGGAGATACGCAGTATTTT. Its translation is CSARDGGGRGDTQYF.